This T cell receptor beta chain was profiled in a study of neurological immune-mediated disorders. This CDR3 has 15 residues. After removal of 4 bases from V and 3 bases from J, the junction contained 7 bases not matched to a gene. The germline gives CDR1 DFQATT, CDR2 SNEGSKA (reference sequence). cDNA synthesis was performed by 5'RACE with 10-nucleotide random UMIs. Over 180 million TCR-beta sequences (from 15-18 subjects) were yielded by each sequencing run. TCRdb reanalysed the 5' RACE reads using MiXCR and keeps one entry per CDR3 protein. The data hold around 68,000 distinct CDR3 sequences, with 4.1% observed a single time. This clonotype has ten or more counts.

Material: PBMCs. This sequence was found in a man aged 45-65 years with multiple sclerosis. The chain carries TRBV20-1 and TRBJ2-3; TRBD1 matches at 10 bases. The CDR3 reads CSATPTGGETDTQYF. CDR3 DNA sequence: TGCAGTGCTACGCCGACAGGGGGCGAAACAGATACGCAGTATTTT.